The 10 T cell receptor beta chains given below trace back to one sample, sequenced in a study of graft-versus-host responses after intestinal transplantation. The protocol was immunoSEQ multiplex PCR, while the TCRdb copy is restricted to in-frame clones and leaves out a portion. Of over 65,000 clones detected, 85% to 95% appear once; the ten largest clones hold about 8%. These receptors have no known antigen. The sequencing here drew on unstimulated CD8+ T cells sorted from spleen or lymph node cells, taken before transplant. The source is a human donor who was the organ donor for an intestinal transplant.

The chain links TRBV9 to TRBJ2-3; possibly TRBD1 or TRBD2 for D (6 bases each). CDR1 is SGDLS and CDR2 is YYNGEE in the germline V gene. This CDR3 is built from 16 residues. V was trimmed by 0 bases and J by 2 bases, leaving 13 bases between them. The CDR3 DNA reads as TGTGCCAGCAGCGTAGGGCGGGACATAGCCACAGATACGCAGTATTTT. This sequence encodes CASSVGRDIATDTQYF.

The chain recombines TRBV27 with TRBJ1-2, with 10 bases lining up with TRBD1. The CDR3 contains 15 residues. The V gene's germline CDR1 is MNHEY and CDR2 SMNVEV (reference sequence). Germline trimming cut 7 bases from V and 7 bases from J; bases unmatched to any gene: 12. In nucleotides, the CDR3 is TGTGCCAGCACCTCACTCGGGGACAGGGGTCTTGGCTACACCTTC. This encodes CASTSLGDRGLGYTF.

The genes are TRBV14 and TRBJ1-4; TRBD1 aligns across 9 bases. Germline values: CDR1 SGHDN, CDR2 FVKESK. The V segment lost 1 base and the J segment 7 bases; nucleotides outside the gene matches: 4. The CDR3 covers 15 residues. For the CDR3, the DNA is TGTGCCAGCAGCCAAGCGACAGGGGGTTTTGAAAAACTGTTTTTT. It codes for CASSQATGGFEKLFF.

V and J are TRBV4-1 and TRBJ1-5; D ambiguous. The CDR3 covers 16 residues. From germline, CDR1 is MGHRA and CDR2 YSYEKL. The V gene lost 0 bases and the J gene lost 4 bases, with 13 bases spanning the gap. The CDR3 DNA reads as TGCGCCAGCAGCCAAGAACCCCCCGGGGATAATCAGCCCCAGCATTTT. This gives the protein CASSQEPPGDNQPQHF.

The V and J genes are TRBV14 and TRBJ1-1; D is undetermined. Deletions cut 0 bases from V and 3 bases from J, with 26 bases between. The CDR3 sequence is 20 residues long. CDR1 and CDR2 from the germline V gene are SGHDN and FVKESK. The CDR3 is CASSQDTQYLQIFRDTEAFF. CDR3 DNA: TGTGCCAGCAGCCAAGATACCCAGTACCTCCAGATCTTCCGGGACACTGAAGCTTTCTTT.

The genes are TRBV15 and TRBJ1-2; the match to TRBD1 covers 7 bases. The CDR3 length is 14 residues. The junction had 5 bases not matched to a gene; V was cut back by 3 bases and J by 4 bases. The germline V gene encodes CDR1 LNHNV and CDR2 YYDKDF (reference sequence). CDR3 nucleotide sequence: TGTGCCACCAGCAGTGGGGACAGAGTCTATGGCTACACCTTC. It encodes CATSSGDRVYGYTF.

The genes are TRBV10-1 and TRBJ1-3; no definite D call. Germline V gene sequence: CDR1 WNHNN, CDR2 SYGVQD (reference sequence). Trimming pared 2 bases from V and 0 bases from J, leaving 17 bases between. This CDR3 region has 18 residues. The CDR3 DNA sequence: TGCGCCAGCAGTGAGGCCGACCTACGGAGAGTCTCTGGAAACACCATATATTTT. Translated, it gives CASSEADLRRVSGNTIYF.

With respect to this clone: An end of the junction does not agree with germline; a read error may underlie this. The same CDR3 is also encoded by other DNA sequences in this sample. V and J are TRBV27 and TRBJ1-1, with D tentatively TRBD1 (5 bases). The CDR3 has 13 amino acids. Germline V gene data show CDR1 as MNHEY and CDR2 as SMNVEV (reference sequence). The CDR3 DNA reads as TGTGCCAGCAGTTTACGCACGGACACTGAAGCTTTCTTC. Protein product: CASSLRTDTEAFF.

The V gene is TRBV18, the J gene TRBJ1-1; 7 bases line up with TRBD1. This CDR3 is built from 13 residues. Germline values: CDR1 KGHSH, CDR2 LQKENI. V shed 3 bases, J shed 7 bases, and the junction held 5 bases outside the gene matches. CDR3 DNA sequence: TGTGCCAGCTCACCGCGCCAGGGGGATGAAGCTTTCTTT. Protein: CASSPRQGDEAFF.

V gene TRBV9 combines with J gene TRBJ2-1; 7 bases match TRBD1. V dropped 4 bases and J dropped 5; count of bases not matched to a gene: 9. This CDR3 region has 15 residues. Germline V gives CDR1 SGDLS, CDR2 YYNGEE. The CDR3 coding sequence is TGTGCCAGCAGCCCGACAGGGACCGTGGACAATGAGCAGTTCTTC. The encoded protein is CASSPTGTVDNEQFF.